This T cell receptor (beta chain) stems from a study of T cell repertoires and Cas9 in healthy adults (dated by TCRdb to the late 2010s). For the wider study: Multi-effector potency, cytotoxicity and lineage determination within the CD4 and CD8 compartments were characterized for SpCas9-reactive T cells. Preexisting T cell immunity against the Streptococcus pyogenes Cas9 nuclease (SpCas9) used in CRISPR gene editing was examined in the study.

As for this clone: Which antigen it targets is not known. No base quality values were provided; no much bigger clone lies one nucleotide off.

All of the donors in the study were healthy humans. The research as a whole found: Proliferation and function of SpCas9-reactive effector T cells were reported to be mitigated in vitro by SpCas9-reactive regulatory T cells.

CDR1 and CDR2, looked up from the germline V gene (reference sequence), are MNHEY and SMNVEV. Counted from cysteine to phenylalanine, this CDR3 has 12 amino acids. Only the CDR3 part of the read is kept: 36 bases, read in frame from the first base. Relative to germline, V is missing 5 bases and J is missing 7 bases, with 0 bases of the junction outside any gene match. The method behind the library was the immunoSEQ multiplex PCR assay. TCRdb retrieved this table from immuneACCESS and kept in-frame rearrangements only. Not all clones are present; in checked studies, unresolved V genes account for under half, and no reason is known for the remainder. This sample is represented by under 25,000 clones; 90% of them were singletons. Jointly, the top ten make up 0.69% of the sample.

The sequence was collected from a human donor in good health. The sequence joins TRBV27 to TRBJ2-1; 9 junctional bases match TRBD1. Sequencing used CD4+ effector T cells (CD127+, CD25-, CD137-, CD154-) from PBMCs; culture status not recorded. The CDR3 loop reads CASSDRGNEQFF. The sequenced DNA is TGTGCCAGCAGTGACAGGGGGAATGAGCAGTTCTTC.